In this sample, the clone carrying this TCR beta chain turned up a few times. In TCRdb, the RT-PCR reads were re-called with MiXCR into one record per CDR3 protein. In the table there are more than 600,000 distinct CDR3 sequences, 14% of which are singletons. There are 15 residues in the CDR3. The junction had 4 bases not matched to a gene; V was cut back by 3 bases and J by 1 base. Specimen: memory CD4+ T cells from blood. J is TRBJ2-3 and V is TRBV12-3 or TRBV12-4; 7 bases are shared with TRBD2. The clonotype originates from a female donor in good health, serving as a healthy control. The CDR3 sequence: CASSFGGDGTDTQYF. The DNA of the CDR3 is TGTGCCAGCAGTTTTGGGGGGGACGGCACAGATACGCAGTATTTT.